These 25 T cell receptor beta chains were sequenced from one sample in a study of cytomegalovirus exposure and HLA in healthy donors. The method was immunoSEQ multiplex PCR; TCRdb's version includes in-frame clones alone and lacks a portion of them. This table holds 200,000 to 250,000 clones, around nine tenths found once. The specimen sequenced was PBMCs. The source is a woman younger than 35 in good health and CMV-seropositive.

This clone has a handful of counts. The chain links TRBV7-7 to TRBJ2-1; 10 nucleotides line up with TRBD1. The CDR3 totals 14 residues. CDR1 and CDR2 from the germline V gene are SSHAT and FNYEAQ (reference sequence). Unmatched junction bases numbered 3, after V lost 5 bases and J lost 5 bases. The CDR3 reads CASSPGTGDNEQFF. In DNA, the CDR3 is TGTGCCAGCAGCCCCGGGACAGGGGACAATGAGCAGTTCTTC. Supplemented by reference TRBV7-7 and TRBJ2-1, the full variable domain reads GAGVSQSPRYKVTKRGQDVTLRCDPISSHATLYWYQQALGQGPEFLTYFNYEAQPDKSGLPSDRFSAERPEGSISTLTIQRTEQRDSAMYRCASSPGTGDNEQFFGPGTRLTVL.

This clone has only a few counts. The genes are TRBV15 and TRBJ2-7; D might be TRBD1 (5 bases). Germline CDR1 reads LNHNV; CDR2 reads YYDKDF (reference sequence). V was shortened by 4 bases and J by 2 bases, with 9 bases between the two germline ends. The CDR3 totals 13 residues. The CDR3 nucleotides read TGTGCCACCAGCACAGGGCCAACCTACGAGCAGTACTTC. Translating it yields CATSTGPTYEQYF.

This clone has just one count. This rearrangement joins TRBV5-3 to TRBJ2-7; possible D gene TRBD1, 6 bases. TRBV5-3 is identified as an open reading frame with a role that is uncertain. This CDR3 is built from 16 residues. Between the trimmed V and J ends, which lost 4 bases and 2 bases, there was a span of 19 bases. CDR3 nucleotide sequence: TGTGCCAGAAGCAAACTAGGGGCAGGGGTTACCTACGAGCAGTACTTC. It is translated as CARSKLGAGVTYEQYF.

The chain links TRBV19 to TRBJ1-5; the D gene is possibly TRBD1 (5 bases). From germline, CDR1 is LNHDA and CDR2 SQIVND (reference sequence). V was trimmed by 5 bases and J by 0 bases, leaving 8 bases between them. CDR3 length equals 14 residues. CDR3 sequence (DNA): TGTGCCAGTAGTTTCGACAGTAGCAATCAGCCCCAGCATTTT. This encodes CASSFDSSNQPQHF.

The genes are TRBV10-1 and TRBJ2-7, with D perhaps TRBD2 (5 bases). The CDR3 contains 12 residues. Germline V gene sequence: CDR1 WNHNN, CDR2 SYGVQD (reference sequence). V lost 4 bases to trimming and J lost 6 bases, with 10 bases between them. The CDR3 loop reads CASSGSGSEQYF. In nucleotides, the CDR3 is TGCGCCAGCAGTGGCTCGGGATCCGAGCAGTACTTC.

The V gene is TRBV30, the J gene TRBJ2-5; the D is unclear. The germline V gene encodes CDR1 GTSNPN and CDR2 SVGIG (reference sequence). The V end lost 8 bases, the J end lost 4 bases, and 11 bases lay between the germline ends. The CDR3 loop spans 11 amino acids. In DNA, the CDR3 is TGTGCCGGTACCACCGGAGAGACCCAGTACTTC. Its protein product is CAGTTGETQYF.

V usage is TRBV28 and J usage is TRBJ1-4; D perhaps matches TRBD1 (5 bases). Germline V gives CDR1 MDHEN, CDR2 SYDVKM. The CDR3 covers 15 residues. V lost 5 bases and J 8 bases, leaving 18 bases between the germline ends. The CDR3 nucleotides read TGTGCCAGCAGTGATCTTGGGGGGAAGGGGGAAAAACTGTTTTTT. Protein: CASSDLGGKGEKLFF.

This clone was seen once. The chain has TRBV30 and TRBJ1-2, with 11 bases that match TRBD1. Germline assignment: CDR1 GTSNPN and CDR2 SVGIG (reference sequence). The CDR3 is 14 residues long. The ends lost 2 bases at V and 5 bases at J; junction bases unmatched: 4. The CDR3, as DNA: TGTGCCTGGAGTCCAGGGACAGGGGGGTATGGCTACACCTTC. Residues: CAWSPGTGGYGYTF.

There are a few counts of this clone. V and J are TRBV7-9 and TRBJ1-2; perhaps TRBD1 as D (5 bases). Germline V gives CDR1 SEHNR, CDR2 FQNEAQ (reference sequence). This CDR3 spans 12 amino acids. V was clipped by 3 bases and J by 7 bases, with 9 bases between them. The CDR3 sequence is CASSLEGSGYTF. DNA for the CDR3: TGTGCCAGCAGCTTGGAGGGGTCTGGCTACACCTTC.

This clone was seen a few times. V usage is TRBV6-1 and J usage is TRBJ1-1; 9 nucleotides agree with TRBD1. From germline, CDR1 is MNHNS and CDR2 SASEGT. This CDR3 is 17 amino acids long. Germline trimming cut 4 bases from V and 2 bases from J; bases unmatched to any gene: 11. The CDR3 is CASSVPGQGFLNTEAFF. In DNA, the CDR3 is TGTGCCAGCAGTGTCCCGGGACAGGGCTTCCTAAACACTGAAGCTTTCTTT.

The chain recombines TRBV19 with TRBJ1-1, with D perhaps TRBD1 (5 bases). The germline V gene has CDR1 LNHDA and CDR2 SQIVND (reference sequence). The V end lost 5 bases, the J end lost 3 bases, and 16 bases lay between the germline ends. CDR3 length: 15 amino acids. The CDR3 bases are TGTGCCAGTAGTTGGGGACTCCGGGGGGACACTGAAGCTTTCTTT. This gives the protein CASSWGLRGDTEAFF.

This chain links TRBV15 with TRBJ1-5; 8 bases align to TRBD1. V dropped 0 bases and J dropped 4; count of bases not matched to a gene: 14. CDR3 length: 19 amino acids. CDR1 LNHNV and CDR2 YYDKDF come from the germline V gene (reference sequence). CDR3 residues: CATSRDYGGGTGWNQPQHF. Written as DNA, the CDR3 is TGTGCCACCAGCAGAGATTATGGGGGCGGGACAGGATGGAATCAGCCCCAGCATTTT.

This clone was found once. This chain joins TRBV5-4 and TRBJ2-7, with 8 bases matching TRBD1. Germline V CDR1 and CDR2: SGHNT, YYREEE (reference sequence). V was clipped by 0 bases and J by 2 bases; unmatched bases: 1. The CDR3 covers 14 residues. The CDR3 region has the DNA TGTGCCAGCAGCTTGGGGACAGGGACCTACGAGCAGTACTTC. This codes for CASSLGTGTYEQYF. Full variable domain (rest looked up from reference TRBV5-4 and TRBJ2-7): ETGVTQSPTHLIKTRGQQVTLRCSSQSGHNTVSWYQQALGQGPQFIFQYYREEENGRGNFPPRFSGLQFPNYSSELNVNALELDDSALYLCASSLGTGTYEQYFGPGTRLTVT.

The chain is built from TRBV29-1 and TRBJ2-1; the D gene is possibly TRBD2 (10 bases). Germline loops: CDR1 SQVTM, CDR2 ANQGSEA. V dropped 1 base and J dropped 8 bases, with 30 bases sitting between them. The CDR3 is 19 residues long. CDR3 residues: CSVEGLGTGLASGSYEQFF. In DNA, the CDR3 is TGCAGCGTTGAAGGTCTAGGGACAGGGTTGGCTAGCGGGAGTTATGAGCAGTTCTTC.

V usage is TRBV5-6 and J usage is TRBJ2-4; 10 positions agree with TRBD1. Germline V gives CDR1 SGHDT, CDR2 YYEEEE. J was trimmed by 4 bases and V by 2 bases; bases with no gene match: 3. The CDR3 is made up of 15 amino acids. The CDR3 sequence is CASSFGTGEKNIQYF. For the CDR3, the DNA is TGTGCCAGCAGCTTCGGGACAGGGGAGAAAAACATTCAGTACTTC.

The J gene is TRBJ1-2, the V gene TRBV29-1; weak D call: TRBD1 (5 bases). V lost 4 bases and J lost 8, with 14 bases in between. Germline V gene data show CDR1 as SQVTM and CDR2 as ANQGSEA. The CDR3 spans 12 residues. The DNA of the CDR3 is TGCAGCGTTGCATACAGGAGTGACGGCTACACCTTC. As protein: CSVAYRSDGYTF.

This rearrangement joins TRBV5-1 to TRBJ2-7, with 13 positions matching TRBD2. V trimming: 3 bases; J trimming: 6 bases; junction bases outside the gene matches: 3. The CDR3 is 14 residues long. Germline V CDR1 and CDR2: SGHRS, YFSETQ. The CDR3 is CASSSGLAGVEQYF. In nucleotides, the CDR3 is TGCGCCAGCAGCTCAGGACTAGCGGGAGTCGAGCAGTACTTC.

The rearrangement joins TRBV5-1 to TRBJ2-1; tentatively, D is TRBD1 (5 bases). The ends were cut back, 2 bases at V and 1 base at J, with 10 bases in the middle. Germline V gives CDR1 SGHRS, CDR2 YFSETQ. The CDR3 totals 15 residues. CDR3 protein: CASSFDSPSYNEQFF. CDR3 bases: TGCGCCAGCAGCTTTGACAGCCCGTCCTACAATGAGCAGTTCTTC. Full variable domain (missing parts from reference TRBV5-1 and TRBJ2-1): KAGVTQTPRYLIKTRGQQVTLSCSPISGHRSVSWYQQTPGQGLQFLFEYFSETQRNKGNFPGRFSGRQFSNSRSEMNVSTLELGDSALYLCASSFDSPSYNEQFFGPGTRLTVL.

This chain uses TRBV14 with TRBJ2-2, with D possibly matching TRBD1 (5 bases). The CDR3 runs to 16 residues. V dropped 1 base and J dropped 1 base, with 10 bases sitting between them. Germline CDR1 is SGHDN and CDR2 is FVKESK. As DNA, the CDR3 is TGTGCCAGCAGCCAAGTTTCAGGGTTGAACACCGGGGAGCTGTTTTTT. Protein: CASSQVSGLNTGELFF.

CDR3 region: CASSPTSGRDREQFF. DNA for the CDR3: TGTGCCAGCTCACCCACTAGCGGGAGGGATAGGGAGCAGTTCTTC. The chain uses TRBV18 and TRBJ2-1; 13 positions match TRBD2. This CDR3 is 15 amino acids long. Germline CDR1 is KGHSH and CDR2 is LQKENI. J lost 10 bases, V lost 3 bases, and 6 bases had no gene match.

The chain couples TRBV6-5 to TRBJ1-5; D is uncertain. Germline-derived CDR1 and CDR2 are MNHEY and SVGAGI. Trimming took 6 bases from V and 3 from J, leaving 12 bases between them. CDR3 length: 14 amino acids. The DNA of the CDR3 is TGTGCCAGCAGACCGAACTTTATCAATCAGCCCCAGCATTTT. This sequence encodes CASRPNFINQPQHF.

The chain links TRBV5-4 to TRBJ2-5; 12 nucleotides match TRBD1. CDR1 is SGHNT and CDR2 is YYREEE in the germline V gene (reference sequence). J was trimmed by 5 bases and V by 4 bases; bases with no gene match: 6. This CDR3 region has 15 residues. The CDR3 sequence is CASSLGQGAGETQYF. For the CDR3, the DNA is TGTGCCAGCAGCCTGGGACAGGGGGCAGGTGAGACCCAGTACTTC. Drawing the rest from reference TRBV5-4 and TRBJ2-5, the complete variable domain is ETGVTQSPTHLIKTRGQQVTLRCSSQSGHNTVSWYQQALGQGPQFIFQYYREEENGRGNFPPRFSGLQFPNYSSELNVNALELDDSALYLCASSLGQGAGETQYFGPGTRLLVL.

As regards this clone: This sample includes further DNA sequences coding for the same CDR3. J is TRBJ1-1 and V is TRBV28, with D maybe TRBD1 (6 bases). With 2 bases removed from V and 4 bases from J, the gap between germline ends came to 11 bases. Germline assignment: CDR1 MDHEN and CDR2 SYDVKM. This CDR3 has 14 amino acids. Written as DNA, the CDR3 is TGTGCCAGCAGTTTACAGGGGTGGGGCACTGAAGCTTTCTTT. It specifies CASSLQGWGTEAFF.

The chain combines TRBV6-5 with TRBJ1-1, with D possibly being TRBD1 (6 bases). The CDR3 contains 13 residues. Per germline, CDR1 MNHEY and CDR2 SVGAGI. V gave up 2 bases and J gave up 4 bases, with 8 bases separating them. The CDR3 loop is CASSYGQTTEAFF. CDR3 bases: TGTGCCAGCAGTTACGGACAGACCACTGAAGCTTTCTTT.

The chain carries TRBV29-1 and TRBJ1-1; D unresolved. Germline V gene lookup returns CDR1 SQVTM and CDR2 ANQGSEA. The CDR3 length is 13 residues. V was clipped by 2 bases and J by 0 bases, with 7 bases between them. The chain's CDR3 is CSVERRLNTEAFF. CDR3 coding DNA: TGCAGCGTTGAACGCAGATTGAACACTGAAGCTTTCTTT.